These T cell receptor beta chains were read from a single sample in a study of regulatory T cells in long-lasting Graves disease. TCRdb reanalysed the multiplex PCR reads using MiXCR and keeps one entry per CDR3 protein. The sample has 300,000 to 400,000 distinct CDR3 sequences, 16% seen once. This sample also appeared in a second study, on T cells in Graves' hyperthyroidism and ophthalmopathy.

Sequencing was performed on peripheral blood mononuclear cells (PBMCs), taken at new diagnosis, from a patient treated with antithyroid drugs. These receptors were collected from a man aged 35-49 years with Graves disease. Both conserved end residues are part of each CDR3. D genes are given only for firm matches. A clone size is listed for some rows: how often the clone was seen (once, few, many), or a class if it is expanded.

. | few | TRBJ2-7 | TRBV4-1 | CASSQEGAYAYEQYF | TGCGCCAGCAGCCAAGAAGGGGCTTATGCCTACGAGCAGTACTTC
. | many | TRBJ2-5 | TRBV28 | CASSSAEVYSEETQYF | TGTGCCAGCAGTTCAGCTGAGGTTTACAGCGAAGAGACCCAGTACTTC
TRBD1 | many | TRBJ1-1 | TRBV28 | CASSSTGTATEAFF | TGTGCCAGCAGTTCCACCGGGACAGCCACTGAAGCTTTCTTT
. | many | TRBJ1-5 | TRBV7-2 | CASSLGGTVNQPQHF | TGTGCCAGCAGCTTAGGCGGGACGGTCAATCAGCCCCAGCATTTT
TRBD2 | . | TRBJ2-5 | TRBV10-3 | CAISRTSGGSQETQYF | TGTGCCATCAGTCGGACTAGCGGGGGGTCACAAGAGACCCAGTACTTC
TRBD1 | . | TRBJ2-7 | TRBV25-1 | CASSRGQEQYF | TGTGCCAGCAGCAGGGGGCAGGAGCAGTACTTC
. | many | TRBJ2-7 | TRBV11-1 | CASSRDMLYEQYF | TGTGCCAGCAGCCGCGACATGCTCTACGAGCAGTACTTC
. | many | TRBJ2-3 | TRBV5-1 | CASSLLVGTQYF | TGTGCCAGCAGCCTATTGGTGGGTACGCAGTATTTT
TRBD2 | . | TRBJ2-1 | TRBV10-3 | CAISEPTSGGNNEQFF | TGTGCCATCAGTGAGCCGACTAGCGGGGGGAACAATGAGCAGTTCTTC
. | many | TRBJ2-7 | TRBV3-1 | CASSTPTARLFF | TGTGCCAGCAGCACCCCGACCGCTCGCCTCTTCTTC
. | many | TRBJ2-7 | TRBV6-5 | CASSYSLTGRYEQYF | TGTGCCAGCAGTTACTCCTTGACAGGGAGGTACGAGCAGTACTTC
TRBD2 | . | TRBJ2-7 | TRBV28 | CASSPLGSGNYEQYF | TGTGCCAGCAGTCCCCTGGGTAGCGGGAATTACGAGCAGTACTTC
. | many | TRBJ2-5 | TRBV20-1 | CSARRGQETQYF | TGCAGTGCTAGGCGGGGCCAAGAGACCCAGTACTTC
. | . | TRBJ1-5 | TRBV20-1 | CSASEMKTDLSTQHF | TGCAGTGCTAGTGAAATGAAGACCGACCTTTCGACCCAGCATTTT
. | few | TRBJ1-5 | TRBV19 | CASKNGEISNQPQHF | TGTGCCAGCAAAAACGGGGAAATTAGCAATCAGCCCCAGCATTTT
. | . | TRBJ1-3 | TRBV2 | CASSSDRRNTIYF | TGTGCCAGCAGTTCCGACAGGAGGAACACCATATATTTT
. | . | TRBJ1-6 | TRBV6-5 | CASSYSKFSPLHF | TGTGCCAGCAGTTACTCCAAGTTCTCACCCCTCCACTTT
TRBD1 | many | TRBJ2-1 | TRBV7-3 | CASSLKGQGYNEQFF | TGTGCCAGCAGCTTAAAGGGACAGGGATACAATGAGCAGTTCTTC
. | many | TRBJ2-3 | TRBV7-2 | CASSSRWGAGGTDTQYF | TGTGCCAGCAGCTCCCGGTGGGGGGCTGGGGGCACAGATACGCAGTATTTT
. | . | TRBJ1-4 | TRBV5-4 | CASSQDGFNEKLFF | TGTGCCAGCAGCCAGGACGGATTTAATGAAAAACTGTTTTTT
. | few | TRBJ2-2 | TRBV18 | CASSPGRGLTGELFF | TGTGCCAGCTCACCGGGGAGAGGACTGACCGGGGAGCTGTTTTTT
. | few | TRBJ1-1 | TRBV5-1 | CASSLGGAGDTEAFF | TGCGCCAGCAGCTTGGGGGGCGCCGGCGACACTGAAGCTTTCTTT
TRBD2 | many | TRBJ2-1 | TRBV27 | CASSLEGLARYNEQFF | TGTGCCAGCAGTTTAGAAGGACTAGCGAGGTACAATGAGCAGTTCTTC
. | many | TRBJ2-7 | TRBV20-1 | CSARWAPYEQYF | TGCAGTGCTAGATGGGCACCCTACGAGCAGTACTTC
. | . | TRBJ2-6 | TRBV5-1 | CASSLSGGGANVLTF | TGCGCCAGCAGCTTGTCCGGAGGGGGGGCCAACGTCCTGACTTTC
. | . | TRBJ1-5 | TRBV28 | CASSRVVGAVDQPQHF | TGTGCCAGCAGCCGGGTCGTGGGGGCCGTGGATCAGCCCCAGCATTTT
TRBD2 | few | TRBJ2-3 | TRBV4-1 | CASSQERGGLDTQYF | TGCGCCAGCAGCCAAGAGCGGGGGGGCCTAGATACGCAGTATTTT
. | once | TRBJ2-5 | TRBV20-1 | CSALLVETQYF | TGCAGTGCCCTACTAGTGGAGACCCAGTACTTC